This T cell receptor beta chain was found in a study of cytomegalovirus exposure and HLA in healthy donors. Study context: Earlier results showed 120 million or so unique TCR beta sequences derived from around 170 million T cells. Notes on the study in general: A later analysis showed TCR association rates differing by HLA locus, peaking at DRB1 and lowest at HLA-C. In a later analysis, a missense DCLRE1C variant was linked to TCR beta V- and J-gene trimming. A later analysis linked some 17,000 TCR beta sequences to HLA alleles at 0.05 false discovery rate.

PCR primers comprised 60 Vbeta and 13 Jbeta primers. Sequenced by immunoSEQ multiplex PCR; TCRdb stores in-frame clones only, minus some. The table lists more than 85,000 clones, about 80% of them singletons. About this clone itself: Its matching antigen is unknown.

The CDR3 has 15 residues. Germline assignment: CDR1 MRHNA and CDR2 SNTAGT. V was pared by 3 bases and J by 2 bases, with 2 bases of the junction left unmatched. The chain uses TRBV6-4 and TRBJ2-3, with 10 bases that match TRBD1. The TCR originated in a woman aged 45-65 years in good health and CMV-seropositive. Material for sequencing was PBMCs. CDR3 bases: TGTGCCAGCAGTGAAGGGACAGGGGTCACAGATACGCAGTATTTT. Its translation is CASSEGTGVTDTQYF.